This T cell receptor (beta chain) was profiled in a study of T cells after yellow fever vaccination. This clonotype was recorded a few times. TCRdb analysed the 5' RACE reads with MiXCR anew, one entry per CDR3 protein. The sample holds approximately 300,000 distinct CDR3 sequences; around 11% are singletons and the top ten take about 3%. The V segment lost 6 bases and the J segment 1 base; nucleotides outside the gene matches: 6. Per the germline V gene, CDR1 is DFQATT and CDR2 is SNEGSKA (reference sequence). The CDR3 totals 16 residues. This clonotype was sampled from a man younger than 35 who received the YFV17D yellow fever vaccine. The genes are TRBV20-1 and TRBJ2-6; 10 positions match TRBD1. This material consisted of CD4+ T cells sorted from PBMCs, taken 45 days after the yellow fever booster vaccination. The DNA for the CDR3 is TGCAGTGCCCCAATGGGACAGGGGTCTGGGGCCAACGTCCTGACTTTC. It codes for CSAPMGQGSGANVLTF.